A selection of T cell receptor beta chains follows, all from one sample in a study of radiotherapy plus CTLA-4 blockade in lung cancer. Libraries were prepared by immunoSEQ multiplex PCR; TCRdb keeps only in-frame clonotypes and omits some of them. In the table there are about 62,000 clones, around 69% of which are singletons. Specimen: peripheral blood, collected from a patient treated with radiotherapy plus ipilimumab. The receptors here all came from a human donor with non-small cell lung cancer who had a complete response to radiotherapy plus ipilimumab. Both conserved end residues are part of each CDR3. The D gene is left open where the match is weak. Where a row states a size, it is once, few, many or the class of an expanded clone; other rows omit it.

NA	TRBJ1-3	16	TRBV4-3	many	TGCGCCAGCAGCCAATCCGCCAGGGGCTCTGGAAACACCATATATTTT	CASSQSARGSGNTIYF
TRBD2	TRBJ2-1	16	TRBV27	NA	TGTGCCAGCAGTTTTGTGGGAGGGCCAAATTACAATGAGCAGTTCTTC	CASSFVGGPNYNEQFF
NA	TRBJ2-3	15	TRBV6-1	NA	TGTGCCAGCAGTGAGAGCGCGGTCGTAACAGATACGCAGTATTTT	CASSESAVVTDTQYF
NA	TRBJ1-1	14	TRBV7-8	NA	TGTGCCAGCAGCTTAAGTTTTTACGGGTCTGAAGCTTTCTTT	CASSLSFYGSEAFF
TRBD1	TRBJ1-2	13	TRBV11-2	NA	TGTGCCAGCAGCGACAGGGGCGGCTATGGCTACACCTTC	CASSDRGGYGYTF
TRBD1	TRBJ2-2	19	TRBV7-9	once	TGTGCCAGCAGCTTTGGAGACAGGGGAAGGTGGACGAACACCGGGGAGCTGTTTTTT	CASSFGDRGRWTNTGELFF
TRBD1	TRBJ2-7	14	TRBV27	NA	TGTGCCAGCAGTCACCGGGACAGGGGCTACGAGCAGTACTTC	CASSHRDRGYEQYF
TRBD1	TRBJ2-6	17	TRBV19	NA	TGTGCCAGTCGAATGGACAGGGGGCTGTCTGGGGCCAACGTCCTGACTTTC	CASRMDRGLSGANVLTF
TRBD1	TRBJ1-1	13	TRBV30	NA	TGTGCCTGGAGTGAAGACAGGGCCACTGAAGCTTTCTTT	CAWSEDRATEAFF
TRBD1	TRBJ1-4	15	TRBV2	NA	TGTGCCAGCACTAGGACAGGGGGAGGTGGTGAAAAACTGTTTTTT	CASTRTGGGGEKLFF
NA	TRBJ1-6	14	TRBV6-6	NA	TGTGCCAGCAGTTATAAATGGGACACTTTTTCCCTCCACTTT	CASSYKWDTFSLHF
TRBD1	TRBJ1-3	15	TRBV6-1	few	TGTGCCAGCAGACCCAGGGGGAGGTCTGGAAACACCATATATTTT	CASRPRGRSGNTIYF
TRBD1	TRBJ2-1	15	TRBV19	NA	TGTGCCAGTAGCCCAATGGGGACAGGTCACAATGAGCAGTTCTTC	CASSPMGTGHNEQFF
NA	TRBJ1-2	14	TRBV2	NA	TGTGCCAGCAGGGCAGACAGTGTTGTCATGAGCTACACCTTC	CASRADSVVMSYTF
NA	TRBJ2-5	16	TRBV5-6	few	TGTGCCAGCAGCTTGAAACTTACAGGGCCCCAAGAGACCCAGTACTTC	CASSLKLTGPQETQYF
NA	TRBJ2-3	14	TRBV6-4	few	TGTGCCAGCAGTGCGGGGGATGACACAGATACGCAGTATTTT	CASSAGDDTDTQYF
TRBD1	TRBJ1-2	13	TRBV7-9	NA	TGTGCCAGCAGCACTACAGGGGTTTCTGGCTACACCTTC	CASSTTGVSGYTF
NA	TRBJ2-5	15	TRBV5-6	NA	TGTGCCAGCAGCTTAACGTTGTCTACTCGAGAGACCCAGTACTTC	CASSLTLSTRETQYF
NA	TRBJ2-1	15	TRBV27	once	TGTGCCAGCAGTAACAGGGCCGGGGCCTACAATGAGCAGTTCTTC	CASSNRAGAYNEQFF
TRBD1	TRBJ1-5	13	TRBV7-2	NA	TGTGCCAGCAGCTTACAGGGGGATCAGCCCCAGCATTTT	CASSLQGDQPQHF
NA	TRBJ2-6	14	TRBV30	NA	TGTGCCTTTTCAGGGATATCTGGGGCCAACGTCCTGACTTTC	CAFSGISGANVLTF
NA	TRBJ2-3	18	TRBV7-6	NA	TGTGCCAGCAGCGTTGGAATTGGGGGCTCCACATTCACGGATACGCAGTATTTT	CASSVGIGGSTFTDTQYF
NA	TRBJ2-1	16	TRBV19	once	TGTGCCAGTAGTATCGGGGTCCCGAGCTCCTACAATGAGCAGTTCTTC	CASSIGVPSSYNEQFF
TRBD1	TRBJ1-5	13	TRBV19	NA	TGTGCCAGTATTGGGTCAGGGGGTCAGCCCCAGCATTTT	CASIGSGGQPQHF
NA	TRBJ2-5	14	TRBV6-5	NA	TGTGCCAGCAGTTACGGAGGGGCGCGGGAGACCCAGTACTTC	CASSYGGARETQYF
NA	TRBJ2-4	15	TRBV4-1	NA	TGCGCCAGCAGCCAAGTTCTATTAGCCAAAAACATTCAGTACTTC	CASSQVLLAKNIQYF
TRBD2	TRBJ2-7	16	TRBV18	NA	TGTGCCAGCTCAGACGTTACTCGCGGGGGCTCCTACGAGCAGTACTTC	CASSDVTRGGSYEQYF
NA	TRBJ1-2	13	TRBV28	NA	TGTGCCAGCAGGAAAGACAAGATCTATGGCTACACCTTC	CASRKDKIYGYTF
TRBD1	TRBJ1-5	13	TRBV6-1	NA	TGTGCCAGCAGTTCCGACAGGGATCAGCCCCAGCATTTT	CASSSDRDQPQHF
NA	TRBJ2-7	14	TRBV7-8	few	TGTGCCAGCCGCCGAGGGTTGTCAGCCTACGAGCAGTACTTC	CASRRGLSAYEQYF
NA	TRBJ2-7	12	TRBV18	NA	TGTGCCAGCTCAGCCCGACTAGGGGAGCAGTACTTC	CASSARLGEQYF
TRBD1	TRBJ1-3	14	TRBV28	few	TGTGCCAGCAGTTCAGGGGGCTCTGGAAACACCATATATTTT	CASSSGGSGNTIYF
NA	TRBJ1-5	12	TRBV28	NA	TGTGCCAGCACCATCCTAGAGCAGCCCCAGCATTTT	CASTILEQPQHF
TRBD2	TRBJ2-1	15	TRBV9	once	TGTGCCAGCAGCGTAGTTAGCGGGGGGGCCAATGAGCAGTTCTTC	CASSVVSGGANEQFF
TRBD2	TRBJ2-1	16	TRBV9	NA	TGTGCCAGCAGCGTAGGAGGGGGGACTAGCGGCAATGAGCAGTTCTTC	CASSVGGGTSGNEQFF
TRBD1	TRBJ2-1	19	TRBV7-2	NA	TGTGCCAGCAGCTTAGAGCCCCGCAGGGGGCGTCCCCCCTACAATGAGCAGTTCTTC	CASSLEPRRGRPPYNEQFF
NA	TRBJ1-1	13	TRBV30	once	TGTGCCTGGCACAACAGGGATCGCACTGAAGCTTTCTTT	CAWHNRDRTEAFF
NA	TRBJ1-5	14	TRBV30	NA	TGTGCCTGGAGTTTGGGCCTTAGCAATCAGCCCCAGCATTTT	CAWSLGLSNQPQHF
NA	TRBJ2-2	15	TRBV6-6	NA	TGTGCCAGCAGTTATGGACAGCCGAACACCGGGGAGCTGTTTTTT	CASSYGQPNTGELFF